The source of this TCR beta chain is a study of T cell changes during pregnancy in multiple sclerosis. This table comes from immunoSEQ multiplex PCR, and its TCRdb copy is limited to in-frame clones, with some not included. The sample records 70,000 to 75,000 clones, around nine tenths being singletons. This clone showed up just once. V was cut by 6 bases and J by 7 bases, with 12 bases left in between. CDR3 length: 12 amino acids. The V gene's germline CDR1 is MNHEY and CDR2 SVGAGI. The receptor was derived from a female donor with multiple sclerosis, enrolled in a pregnancy study. The rearrangement uses TRBV6-5 and TRBJ1-2, with no clear D. Here the sequenced sample was peripheral blood, taken in the second trimester of pregnancy. CDR3 nucleotides: TGTGCCAGCAGAAACCCTCCCGGTGGCTACACCTTC. It yields the protein CASRNPPGGYTF.